This T cell receptor beta chain was sequenced during a study of blood T cell repertoires in COVID-19. Study background: Italy, Spain and the United States were the sources of the convalescent and acute COVID-19 samples. Nucleic acid was either cDNA or gDNA, and it came from T cells, B-cell-depleted T cells, or PBMCs.

The CDR3 contains 14 residues. Looked up from germline, CDR1 is SNHLY and CDR2 is FYNNEI. Trimming removed 7 bases at V and 5 bases at J, with 18 bases between. Clones were sequenced by immunoSEQ multiplex PCR, and TCRdb holds only the in-frame ones, with some missing. The sample includes 130,000 or so clones, around 80% seen only once; the top ten take approximately 15%. The chain joins TRBV2 to TRBJ2-7; D might be TRBD1 (5 bases). This TCR was sampled from a man in his forties or fifties with acute or convalescent COVID-19. The sequenced sample consisted of peripheral blood. The CDR3 protein is CASNKGGSRDEQYF. In DNA, the CDR3 is TGTGCCAGCAACAAGGGTGGGTCCAGGGACGAGCAGTACTTC.